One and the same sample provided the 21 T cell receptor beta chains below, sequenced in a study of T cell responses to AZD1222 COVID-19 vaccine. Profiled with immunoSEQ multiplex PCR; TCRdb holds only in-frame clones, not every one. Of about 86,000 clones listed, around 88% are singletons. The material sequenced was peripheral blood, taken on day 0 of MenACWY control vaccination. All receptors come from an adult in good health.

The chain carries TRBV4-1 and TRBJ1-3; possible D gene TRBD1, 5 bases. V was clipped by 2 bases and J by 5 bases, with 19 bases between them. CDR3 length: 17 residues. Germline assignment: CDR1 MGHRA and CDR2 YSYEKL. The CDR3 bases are TGCGCCAGCAGCCAACCCTTCAGAGGGCAGGGAAGAAACACCATATATTTT. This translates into CASSQPFRGQGRNTIYF.

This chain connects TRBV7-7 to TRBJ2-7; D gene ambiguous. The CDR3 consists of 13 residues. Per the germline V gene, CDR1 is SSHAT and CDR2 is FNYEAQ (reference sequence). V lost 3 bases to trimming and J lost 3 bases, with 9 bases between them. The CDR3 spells CASSLSQDYEQYF. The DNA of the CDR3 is TGTGCCAGCAGCTTGTCTCAAGACTACGAGCAGTACTTC.

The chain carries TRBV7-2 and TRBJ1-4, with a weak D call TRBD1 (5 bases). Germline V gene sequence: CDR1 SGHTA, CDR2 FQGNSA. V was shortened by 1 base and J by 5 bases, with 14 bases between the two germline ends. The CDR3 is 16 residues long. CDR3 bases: TGTGCCAGCAGCTTAGGTTCCCTGAGGGGAAATGAAAAACTGTTTTTT. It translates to CASSLGSLRGNEKLFF.

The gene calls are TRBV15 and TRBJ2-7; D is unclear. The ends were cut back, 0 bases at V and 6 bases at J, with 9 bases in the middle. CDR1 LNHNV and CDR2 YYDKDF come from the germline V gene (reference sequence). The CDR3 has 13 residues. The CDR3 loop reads CATSRDARGEQYF. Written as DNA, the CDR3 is TGTGCCACCAGCAGAGATGCAAGAGGCGAGCAGTACTTC. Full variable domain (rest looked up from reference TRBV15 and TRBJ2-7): DAMVIQNPRYQVTQFGKPVTLSCSQTLNHNVMYWYQQKSSQAPKLLFHYYDKDFNNEADTPDNFQSRRPNTSFCFLDIRSPGLGDTAMYLCATSRDARGEQYFGPGTRLTVT.

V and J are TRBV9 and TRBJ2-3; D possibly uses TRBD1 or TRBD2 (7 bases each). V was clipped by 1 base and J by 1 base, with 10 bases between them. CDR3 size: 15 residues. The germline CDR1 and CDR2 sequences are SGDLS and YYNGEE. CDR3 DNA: TGTGCCAGCAGCGTACAGGGGGGGGGCACAGATACGCAGTATTTT. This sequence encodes CASSVQGGGTDTQYF. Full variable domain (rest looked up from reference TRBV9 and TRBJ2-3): DSGVTQTPKHLITATGQRVTLRCSPRSGDLSVYWYQQSLDQGLQFLIQYYNGEERAKGNILERFSAQQFPDLHSELNLSSLELGDSALYFCASSVQGGGTDTQYFGPGTRLTVL.

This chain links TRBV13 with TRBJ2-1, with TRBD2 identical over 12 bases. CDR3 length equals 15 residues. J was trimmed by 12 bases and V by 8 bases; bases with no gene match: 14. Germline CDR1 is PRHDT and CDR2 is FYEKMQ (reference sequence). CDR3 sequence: CASERRLAGVVWQFF. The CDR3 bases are TGTGCCAGCGAACGGCGACTAGCGGGAGTGGTGTGGCAGTTCTTC.

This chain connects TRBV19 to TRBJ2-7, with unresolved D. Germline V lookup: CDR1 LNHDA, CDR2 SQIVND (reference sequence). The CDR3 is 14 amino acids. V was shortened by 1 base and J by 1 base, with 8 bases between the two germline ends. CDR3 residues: CASSIGPASYEQYF. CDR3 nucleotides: TGTGCCAGTAGTATAGGACCAGCGTCCTACGAGCAGTACTTC.

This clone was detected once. Written as DNA, the CDR3 is TGTGCCAGCAGTGTCCAGGAGGGGCTCTCCTATAATTCACCCCTCCACTTT. Translated, it gives CASSVQEGLSYNSPLHF. The V and J genes are TRBV6-1 and TRBJ1-6, with D perhaps TRBD1 (5 bases). The CDR3 spans 17 residues. The V gene's germline CDR1 is MNHNS and CDR2 SASEGT. Trimming left V 4 bases short and J 0 bases short, with 13 bases between.

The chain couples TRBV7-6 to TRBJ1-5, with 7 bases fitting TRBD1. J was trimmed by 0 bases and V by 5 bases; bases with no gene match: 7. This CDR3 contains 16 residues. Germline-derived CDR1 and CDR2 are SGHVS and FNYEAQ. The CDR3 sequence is CASSPRTGLSNQPQHF. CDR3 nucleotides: TGTGCCAGCAGCCCAAGGACAGGTCTTAGCAATCAGCCCCAGCATTTT. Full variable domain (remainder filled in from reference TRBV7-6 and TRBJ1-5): GAGVSQSPRYKVTKRGQDVALRCDPISGHVSLYWYRQALGQGPEFLTYFNYEAQQDKSGLPNDRFSAERPEGSISTLTIQRTEQRDSAMYRCASSPRTGLSNQPQHFGDGTRLSIL.

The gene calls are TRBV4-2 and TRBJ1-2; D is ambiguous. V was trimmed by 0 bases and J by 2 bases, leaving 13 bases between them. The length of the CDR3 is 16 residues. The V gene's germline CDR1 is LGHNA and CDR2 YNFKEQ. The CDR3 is CASSQDGVRLNYGYTF. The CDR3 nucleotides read TGTGCCAGCAGCCAAGATGGGGTCCGCTTAAACTATGGCTACACCTTC.

This CDR3 is CASSQEGTSGGQETQYF. The CDR3 region has the DNA TGTGCCAGCAGCCAAGAGGGGACTAGCGGGGGGCAGGAGACCCAGTACTTC. V usage is TRBV4-2 and J usage is TRBJ2-5; 15 bases agree with TRBD2. This CDR3 has 17 amino acids. Germline V CDR1 and CDR2: LGHNA, YNFKEQ. With V trimmed by 0 bases and J by 5 bases, 4 bases remained unmatched.

CDR3 nucleotide sequence: TGTGCCAGCTCACGAACAGGGGGGAACTCCTACGAGCAGTACTTC. Translation gives CASSRTGGNSYEQYF. The chain links TRBV18 to TRBJ2-7, with 8 bases aligning to TRBD1. Trimming at V came to 4 bases and at J to 0 bases, leaving 5 bases not matched to a gene. The CDR3 is 15 residues long. Germline V gene sequence: CDR1 KGHSH, CDR2 LQKENI.

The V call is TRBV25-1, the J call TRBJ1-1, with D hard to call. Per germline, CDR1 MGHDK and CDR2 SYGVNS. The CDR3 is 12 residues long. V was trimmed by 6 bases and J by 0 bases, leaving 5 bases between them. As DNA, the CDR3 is TGTGCCAGCAGAGCTGTGAACACTGAAGCTTTCTTT. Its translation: CASRAVNTEAFF.

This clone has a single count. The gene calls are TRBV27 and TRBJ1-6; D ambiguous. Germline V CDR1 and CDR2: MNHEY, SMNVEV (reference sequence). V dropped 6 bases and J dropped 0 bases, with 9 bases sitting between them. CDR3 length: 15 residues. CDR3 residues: CASREGSSYNSPLHF. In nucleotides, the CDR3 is TGTGCCAGCAGGGAAGGGAGCTCCTATAATTCACCCCTCCACTTT.

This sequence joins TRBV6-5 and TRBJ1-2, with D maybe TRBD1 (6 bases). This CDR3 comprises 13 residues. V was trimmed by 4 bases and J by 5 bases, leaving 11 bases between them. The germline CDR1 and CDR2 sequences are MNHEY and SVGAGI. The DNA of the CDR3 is TGTGCCAGCAGTTCTACAGGGACGTATGGCTACACCTTC. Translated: CASSSTGTYGYTF.

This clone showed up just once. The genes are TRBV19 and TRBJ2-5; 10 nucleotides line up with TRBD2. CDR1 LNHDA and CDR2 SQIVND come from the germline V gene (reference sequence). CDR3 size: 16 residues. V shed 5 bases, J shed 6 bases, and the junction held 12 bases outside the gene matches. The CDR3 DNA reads TGTGCCAGTAGTGACAGAGGACTAGCGGAGGGAAAGACCCAGTACTTC. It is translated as CASSDRGLAEGKTQYF.

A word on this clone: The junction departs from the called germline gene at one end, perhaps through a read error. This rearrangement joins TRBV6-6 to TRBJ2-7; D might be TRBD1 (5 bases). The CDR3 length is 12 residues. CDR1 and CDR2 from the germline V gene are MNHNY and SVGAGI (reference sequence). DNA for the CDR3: TGTGCCAGCAGCCTAGGGAAGGGGAAGAAAAACTTC. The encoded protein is CASSLGKGKKNF.

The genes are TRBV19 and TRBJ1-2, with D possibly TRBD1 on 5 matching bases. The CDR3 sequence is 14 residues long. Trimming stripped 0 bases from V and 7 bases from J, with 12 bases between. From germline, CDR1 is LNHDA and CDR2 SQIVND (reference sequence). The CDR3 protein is CASSIDRRGAGYTF. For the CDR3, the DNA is TGTGCCAGTAGTATAGACAGACGAGGGGCTGGCTACACCTTC.

CDR3 residues: CASSLESTGLNTGELFF. The CDR3 DNA is TGTGCCAGCAGCTTAGAAAGCACAGGGCTTAACACCGGGGAGCTGTTTTTT. The chain recombines TRBV7-7 with TRBJ2-2, with a weak D call TRBD1 (6 bases). The CDR3 is 17 amino acids. Germline V lookup: CDR1 SSHAT, CDR2 FNYEAQ (reference sequence). Trimming removed 1 base from V and 2 bases from J, with 14 bases in between.

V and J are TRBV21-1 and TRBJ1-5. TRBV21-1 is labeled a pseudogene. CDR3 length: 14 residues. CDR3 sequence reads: CASSKVEFWQPQHF. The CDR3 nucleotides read TGTGCCAGCAGCAAAGTAGAGTTCTGGCAGCCCCAGCATTTT.

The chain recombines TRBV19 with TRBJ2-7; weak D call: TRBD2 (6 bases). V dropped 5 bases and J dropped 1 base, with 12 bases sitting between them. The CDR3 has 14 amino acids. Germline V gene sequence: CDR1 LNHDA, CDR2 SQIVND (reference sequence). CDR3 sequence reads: CASSARERSYEQYF. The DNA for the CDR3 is TGTGCCAGTAGTGCTCGGGAGAGGTCCTACGAGCAGTACTTC.